Below are 32 T cell receptor beta chains sequenced from a single sample in a study of human T cells and chemical hapten exposure. Time point noted: healthy volunteer bleed at 6 weeks. It was from unfractionated whole blood that total RNA was extracted. TCRdb itself ran the RACE reads through MiXCR, one entry per CDR3 protein. Seen here are about 70,000 distinct CDR3 sequences, roughly 6.1% observed once, and the top ten hold roughly 3.5%. Sequenced material: whole blood. Receptors originate from a female donor in good health. Some clones in this sample may be carry-over from other donors' samples.

The J gene is TRBJ1-1, the V gene TRBV5-1; no definite D call. CDR1 and CDR2 (germline): SGHRS, YFSETQ. The CDR3 loop spans 13 amino acids. Trimming shortened V by 4 bases and J by 3 bases, and 10 bases separated the two germline ends. As DNA, the CDR3 is TGCGCCAGCAGCCCATTGACTGACACTGAAGCTTTCTTT. Amino acids: CASSPLTDTEAFF. Using reference TRBV5-1 and TRBJ1-1 for the parts outside the CDR3, the full variable domain is KAGVTQTPRYLIKTRGQQVTLSCSPISGHRSVSWYQQTPGQGLQFLFEYFSETQRNKGNFPGRFSGRQFSNSRSEMNVSTLELGDSALYLCASSPLTDTEAFFGQGTRLTVV.

In its sample, this clonotype was seen many times. V usage is TRBV28 and J usage is TRBJ2-4; 8 nucleotides align to TRBD1. The trim removed 2 bases at V and 5 bases at J, leaving 2 bases unmatched. CDR1 and CDR2 (germline): MDHEN, SYDVKM. This CDR3 spans 14 amino acids. The CDR3 loop is CASSLQGAENIQYF. As DNA, the CDR3 is TGTGCCAGCAGTTTACAGGGGGCCGAAAACATTCAGTACTTC.

This clonotype was seen a few times. The chain employs TRBV6-1 and TRBJ1-6, with 7 bases identical to TRBD1. J was trimmed by 4 bases and V by 5 bases; bases with no gene match: 5. Germline values: CDR1 MNHNS, CDR2 SASEGT. This CDR3 has 15 residues. CDR3 sequence: CASSTQGQYNSPLHF. The CDR3 nucleotides are TGTGCCAGCAGTACTCAGGGACAGTATAATTCACCCCTCCACTTT.

In its sample, this clonotype was seen many times. This chain joins TRBV29-1 and TRBJ1-1; D gene uncertain. V was cut by 5 bases and J by 0 bases, with 10 bases left in between. Germline assignment: CDR1 SQVTM and CDR2 ANQGSEA. This CDR3 comprises 13 residues. CDR3: CSVLSPMNTEAFF. In nucleotides, the CDR3 is TGCAGCGTTTTGTCACCGATGAACACTGAAGCTTTCTTT.

In this sample, this clonotype turned up many times. This chain links TRBV20-1 with TRBJ2-6; tentative D call: TRBD1 (5 bases). Germline V gene data show CDR1 as DFQATT and CDR2 as SNEGSKA (reference sequence). This CDR3 comprises 17 residues. V lost 5 bases and J lost 0, with 17 bases in between. The CDR3 region is CSAPRDSEVSGANVLTF. CDR3 in DNA: TGCAGTGCTCCCAGAGACAGCGAAGTCTCTGGGGCCAACGTCCTGACTTTC.

Many counts were recorded for this clonotype. The rearrangement joins TRBV6-5 to TRBJ1-1; D unclear. The germline V and J ends were trimmed by 7 bases and 0 bases, with 18 bases remaining between them. The CDR3 is 16 residues long. The germline V gene has CDR1 MNHEY and CDR2 SVGAGI. CDR3 loop: CASTRTAAQVNTEAFF. DNA for the CDR3: TGTGCCAGCACCCGGACTGCCGCCCAAGTGAACACTGAAGCTTTCTTT.

The table lists this clonotype with many counts. The rearrangement joins TRBV7-6 to TRBJ2-7; 9 bases are shared with TRBD2. This CDR3 has 16 amino acids. The V segment lost 0 bases and the J segment 3 bases; nucleotides outside the gene matches: 6. The V gene's germline CDR1 is SGHVS and CDR2 FNYEAQ. The CDR3 reads CASSLAGAGGVYEQYF. CDR3 nucleotide sequence: TGTGCCAGCAGCTTAGCGGGGGCGGGAGGGGTCTACGAGCAGTACTTC. Full variable domain (outside the CDR3, taken from reference TRBV7-6 and TRBJ2-7): GAGVSQSPRYKVTKRGQDVALRCDPISGHVSLYWYRQALGQGPEFLTYFNYEAQQDKSGLPNDRFSAERPEGSISTLTIQRTEQRDSAMYRCASSLAGAGGVYEQYFGPGTRLTVT.

This clonotype appeared many times. V and J are TRBV7-8 and TRBJ2-3, with D tentatively TRBD2 (6 bases). This CDR3 has 15 amino acids. V dropped 7 bases and J dropped 0 bases, with 14 bases sitting between them. Germline lookup yields CDR1 SGHVS and CDR2 FQNEAQ. The CDR3 protein is CASTQSLASTDTQYF. The CDR3, as DNA: TGTGCCAGCACCCAATCACTAGCTAGCACAGATACGCAGTATTTT. Full variable domain (remainder filled in from reference TRBV7-8 and TRBJ2-3): GAGVSQSPRYKVAKRGQDVALRCDPISGHVSLFWYQQALGQGPEFLTYFQNEAQLDKSGLPSDRFFAERPEGSVSTLKIQRTQQEDSAVYLCASTQSLASTDTQYFGPGTRLTVL.

This clonotype was observed a few times. The chain combines TRBV5-4 with TRBJ2-7; possibly TRBD1 for D (6 bases). The length of the CDR3 is 15 residues. V was shortened by 2 bases and J by 5 bases, with 17 bases between the two germline ends. CDR1 is SGHNT and CDR2 is YYREEE in the germline V gene (reference sequence). This CDR3 reads CASSLSQGTHHEQYF. In DNA, the CDR3 is TGTGCCAGCAGCTTAAGCCAGGGGACCCACCACGAGCAGTACTTC.

In this sample, this clonotype turned up many times. The chain has TRBV27 and TRBJ1-1, with no clear D. The CDR3 extends over 14 amino acids. Germline V lookup: CDR1 MNHEY, CDR2 SMNVEV (reference sequence). Trimming cost V 4 bases and J 5 bases, with 14 bases left between them. The CDR3 coding sequence is TGTGCCAGCAGTTCCACCCTAGGTAGAACTGAAGCTTTCTTT. Translation gives CASSSTLGRTEAFF.

The genes are TRBV28 and TRBJ1-2; possible D gene TRBD1, 5 bases. The CDR3 sequence is 15 residues long. Trimming shortened V by 5 bases and J by 7 bases, and 20 bases separated the two germline ends. Germline V gene sequence: CDR1 MDHEN, CDR2 SYDVKM. The CDR3 sequence is CASSPPPRVGRGYTF. The CDR3 DNA sequence: TGTGCCAGCAGTCCCCCTCCCAGGGTTGGCCGTGGCTACACCTTC.

This sequence joins TRBV30 and TRBJ2-7; D tentatively fits TRBD1 or TRBD2 (5 bases each). Germline CDR1 reads GTSNPN; CDR2 reads SVGIG (reference sequence). The CDR3 loop spans 15 amino acids. Deletions cut 2 bases from V and 3 bases from J, with 17 bases between. CDR3 sequence reads: CAWSLAGSRVYEQYF. CDR3 nucleotide sequence: TGTGCCTGGAGTCTCGCAGGGAGTCGGGTCTACGAGCAGTACTTC. Based on the CDR3 plus reference TRBV30 and TRBJ2-7, the full variable domain is SQTIHQWPATLVQPVGSPLSLECTVEGTSNPNLYWYRQAAGRGLQLLFYSVGIGQISSEVPQNLSASRPQDRQFILSSKKLLLSDSGFYLCAWSLAGSRVYEQYFGPGTRLTVT.

The sample holds many counts of this clonotype. The chain carries TRBV28 and TRBJ2-5, with D maybe TRBD1 (5 bases). The CDR3 is 15 residues long. Trimming took off 2 bases at V and 0 bases at J, with 10 bases between the two ends. Germline CDR1 MDHEN, CDR2 SYDVKM. CDR3: CASSLQGWYQETQYF. The CDR3, as DNA: TGTGCCAGCAGTTTACAGGGATGGTACCAAGAGACCCAGTACTTC.

Many counts were recorded for this clonotype. This chain links TRBV2 with TRBJ1-1, with D tentatively TRBD1 (5 bases). The CDR3 totals 15 residues. V shed 5 bases and J shed 2 bases, with 15 bases lying between them. The germline V gene encodes CDR1 SNHLY and CDR2 FYNNEI. CDR3 DNA sequence: TGTGCCAGCAGTTCGTCACCAGGGATCAACACTGAAGCTTTCTTT. Its protein product is CASSSSPGINTEAFF.

Many counts were recorded for this clonotype. The chain joins TRBV2 to TRBJ1-4; no reliable D call. The CDR3 consists of 11 residues. Germline assignment: CDR1 SNHLY and CDR2 FYNNEI. Trimming removed 4 bases at V and 8 bases at J, with 5 bases between. The CDR3 region is CASSVVEKLFF. CDR3 coding DNA: TGTGCCAGCAGTGTCGTCGAAAAACTGTTTTTT.

The chain combines TRBV2 with TRBJ1-3; D uncertain. This CDR3 contains 14 residues. Looked up from germline, CDR1 is SNHLY and CDR2 is FYNNEI. Trimming pared 7 bases from V and 0 bases from J, leaving 10 bases between. This CDR3 is CASNSQYSGNTIYF. The DNA of the CDR3 is TGTGCCAGCAATTCACAGTACTCTGGAAACACCATATATTTT.

This chain joins TRBV5-1 and TRBJ2-5; possibly TRBD1 or TRBD2 for D (6 bases each). CDR1 and CDR2 from the germline V gene are SGHRS and YFSETQ. The CDR3 has 16 residues. V lost 3 bases to trimming and J lost 5 bases, with 20 bases between them. This CDR3 reads CASSWGRNGGGETQYF. As DNA, the CDR3 is TGCGCCAGCAGCTGGGGGCGCAACGGGGGTGGGGAGACCCAGTACTTC.

This clonotype was seen ten or more times. The rearrangement links TRBV20-1 to TRBJ2-5; D call uncertain. Germline lookup yields CDR1 DFQATT and CDR2 SNEGSKA (reference sequence). Between the trimmed V and J ends, which lost 3 bases and 5 bases, there was a span of 10 bases. The CDR3 is made up of 12 amino acids. The CDR3: CSASILRETQYF. The CDR3, as DNA: TGCAGTGCTAGTATCTTACGGGAGACCCAGTACTTC.

There are a few counts of this clonotype. The V gene is TRBV7-2, the J gene TRBJ1-6; weak D call: TRBD1 (6 bases). The CDR3 covers 15 residues. Per germline, CDR1 SGHTA and CDR2 FQGNSA. V was pared by 1 base and J by 3 bases, with 7 bases between. CDR3 bases: TGTGCCAGCAGCTTAGAAGGGGGCTATAATTCACCCCTCCACTTT. Encoded protein: CASSLEGGYNSPLHF.

This clonotype was recorded many times. V is TRBV28 and J is TRBJ2-4; possible D gene TRBD2, 7 bases. The CDR3 runs 15 residues. Trimming cost V 6 bases and J 3 bases, with 15 bases left between them. Germline values: CDR1 MDHEN, CDR2 SYDVKM. DNA of the CDR3: TGTGCCAGCAGCTCTCTAGGGGGGGGCAAAAACATTCAGTACTTC. The encoded protein is CASSSLGGGKNIQYF.

This clonotype was picked up many times. The chain carries TRBV30 and TRBJ2-5; no clear D. Trimming took off 4 bases at V and 2 bases at J, with 14 bases between the two ends. The CDR3 runs 14 residues. Germline V gene lookup returns CDR1 GTSNPN and CDR2 SVGIG (reference sequence). For the CDR3, the DNA is TGTGCCTGGAAGGGTGGCAACCCACAAGAGACCCAGTACTTC. Protein: CAWKGGNPQETQYF.

This clonotype was detected ten times or more. The V call is TRBV3-1, the J call TRBJ2-5, with no clear D. V was shortened by 1 base and J by 3 bases, with 6 bases between the two germline ends. Germline-derived CDR1 and CDR2 are LGHDT and YNNKEL (reference sequence). The CDR3 has 13 residues. DNA of the CDR3: TGTGCCAGCAGCCAAGTGTACGAAGAGACCCAGTACTTC. It specifies CASSQVYEETQYF.

This clonotype was counted ten times or more. The chain links TRBV6-2 or TRBV6-3 to TRBJ2-3, with 8 positions matching TRBD2. J gave up 5 bases and V 2 bases, and 3 bases lay outside the gene matches. This CDR3 is 14 amino acids long. CDR1 and CDR2 (germline): MNHEY, SVGEGT. CDR3 sequence reads: CASSYGLAGDTQYF. As DNA, the CDR3 is TGTGCCAGCAGTTACGGGCTAGCGGGAGATACGCAGTATTTT.

This clonotype was counted many times. This sequence joins TRBV6-5 and TRBJ2-4, with D possibly TRBD2 on 6 matching bases. The germline CDR1 and CDR2 sequences are MNHEY and SVGAGI. Trimming removed 6 bases from V and 0 bases from J, with 12 bases in between. This CDR3 region has 15 residues. The CDR3 is CASSPRRGAKNIQYF. CDR3 DNA: TGTGCCAGCAGCCCACGGAGGGGAGCCAAAAACATTCAGTACTTC.

This clonotype was found many times. The chain recombines TRBV20-1 with TRBJ2-3, with D tentatively TRBD1 (5 bases). CDR1 and CDR2 from the germline V gene are DFQATT and SNEGSKA (reference sequence). The V end lost 5 bases, the J end lost 4 bases, and 16 bases lay between the germline ends. This CDR3 contains 14 residues. CDR3 sequence (DNA): TGCAGTGCTCCCCCCGGCAGGGCTTCAGATACGCAGTATTTT. Residues: CSAPPGRASDTQYF.

The chain combines TRBV21-1 with TRBJ1-4; TRBD1, the D gene given by the table, was not confirmed from the DNA. TRBV21-1 is described as a pseudogene. The CDR3 has 13 residues. The CDR3 loop reads CASRRQFNEKLFF. For the CDR3, the DNA is TGTGCCAGCAGACGACAGTTTAATGAAAAACTGTTTTTT.

The chain employs TRBV7-3 and TRBJ1-3; D is possibly TRBD1 (5 bases). The CDR3 sequence is 15 residues long. V was clipped by 5 bases and J by 4 bases, with 15 bases between them. The germline CDR1 and CDR2 sequences are SGHTA and FQGTGA. The CDR3 coding sequence is TGTGCCAGCAGCCCCGCGGGGGGGTCAGGAAACACCATATATTTT. This encodes CASSPAGGSGNTIYF.

This clonotype occurred many times. This sequence joins TRBV5-1 and TRBJ1-5, with D possibly TRBD1 on 6 matching bases. The V end was cut by 1 base, the J end by 3 bases, with 11 bases between. Germline V lookup: CDR1 SGHRS, CDR2 YFSETQ. This CDR3 contains 15 residues. The CDR3 bases are TGCGCCAGCAGCTTGATGGGACAAAACAATCAGCCCCAGCATTTT. Amino acids: CASSLMGQNNQPQHF.

Ten or more counts support this clonotype. The chain combines TRBV7-3 with TRBJ2-5; D uncertain. Germline CDR1 is SGHTA and CDR2 is FQGTGA. The CDR3 is 13 residues long. Trimming left V 4 bases short and J 5 bases short, with 11 bases between. CDR3 sequence reads: CASSSGMRETQYF. As DNA, the CDR3 is TGTGCCAGCAGCTCCGGTATGCGGGAGACCCAGTACTTC.

In its sample, this clonotype was seen many times. This chain joins TRBV28 and TRBJ2-7; no reliable D call. V lost 6 bases to trimming and J lost 2 bases, with 11 bases between them. Germline CDR1 and CDR2: MDHEN and SYDVKM. The CDR3 loop spans 13 amino acids. CDR3 residues: CASSRGRPYEQYF. The CDR3 DNA is TGTGCCAGCAGCCGCGGACGGCCCTACGAGCAGTACTTC.

As to this clonotype: This may be a read error, as it is one base from a much larger clone. V usage is TRBV3-1 and J usage is TRBJ1-6; perhaps TRBD1 as D (6 bases). Germline CDR1 LGHDT, CDR2 YNNKEL (reference sequence). The CDR3 sequence is 14 residues long. CDR3: CASSQRGNNSPLNF. CDR3 bases: TGTGCCAGCAGCCAAAGGGGGAACAATTCACCCCTCAACTTT.

The table lists this clonotype with many counts. CDR3 sequence reads: CASSFYNEQFF. CDR3 nucleotides: TGTGCCAGCAGCTTTTACAATGAGCAGTTCTTC. The chain uses TRBV12-3 or TRBV12-4 and TRBJ2-1, with D unclear. Trimming left V 6 bases short and J 4 bases short, with 4 bases between. This CDR3 has 11 residues.